This passage covers 9 T cell receptor beta chains from one sample sequenced in a study of blood T cell repertoires in COVID-19. The protocol was immunoSEQ multiplex PCR, while the TCRdb copy is restricted to in-frame clones and leaves out a portion. The data show about 60,000 clones, 82% seen once. The sample comprised peripheral blood. Receptors originate from a man between 60 and 75 years old with acute or convalescent COVID-19.

The rearrangement links TRBV5-4 to TRBJ1-2; 7 bases agree with TRBD1. Germline V gives CDR1 SGHNT, CDR2 YYREEE (reference sequence). The CDR3 totals 16 residues. After removal of 4 bases from V and 7 bases from J, the junction contained 16 bases not matched to a gene. The CDR3, as DNA: TGTGCCAGCAGCGGGCGCCTGCGAGACAGGGTAGGTGGCTACACCTTC. Translation gives CASSGRLRDRVGGYTF.

The chain is built from TRBV4-1 and TRBJ2-3, with 9 bases identical to TRBD2. This CDR3 has 16 residues. The junction had 6 bases not matched to a gene; V was cut back by 4 bases and J by 1 base. Germline assignment: CDR1 MGHRA and CDR2 YSYEKL. CDR3 in amino acids: CASSLIAGVGTDTQYF. CDR3 nucleotides: TGCGCCAGCAGCCTCATAGCGGGGGTCGGCACAGATACGCAGTATTTT.

The CDR3 coding sequence is TGTGCCAGCAGCTTAGAACGGACAGGGGTTAACTATGGCTACACCTTC. Protein sequence: CASSLERTGVNYGYTF. The V and J genes are TRBV7-2 and TRBJ1-2; TRBD1 matches 9 bases. The germline V gene encodes CDR1 SGHTA and CDR2 FQGNSA. CDR3 length equals 16 residues. Trimming took 1 base from V and 1 from J; bases not matched to a gene: 4.

The V and J genes are TRBV18 and TRBJ2-6, with TRBD2 matching 7 bases. The CDR3 runs to 15 residues. CDR1 KGHSH and CDR2 LQKENI come from the germline V gene. The V segment lost 3 bases and the J segment 1 base; nucleotides outside the gene matches: 0. The chain's CDR3 is CASSPGGSGANVLTF. The CDR3 DNA is TGTGCCAGCTCACCCGGGGGGTCTGGGGCCAACGTCCTGACTTTC.

The chain joins TRBV30 to TRBJ1-4; TRBD1 might be the D (6 bases). The CDR3 extends over 15 amino acids. Germline CDR1 is GTSNPN and CDR2 is SVGIG (reference sequence). V was shortened by 2 bases and J by 8 bases, with 18 bases between the two germline ends. This CDR3 reads CAWSTRGGSAEKLFF. The CDR3 nucleotides are TGTGCCTGGAGTACACGAGGGGGATCGGCAGAAAAACTGTTTTTT.

The rearrangement links TRBV18 to TRBJ1-4; D remains unclear. CDR1 is KGHSH and CDR2 is LQKENI in the germline V gene. The germline V and J ends were trimmed by 4 bases and 0 bases, with 6 bases remaining between them. This CDR3 has 14 residues. The CDR3 DNA reads as TGTGCCAGCTCACTTCAGACAACTAATGAAAAACTGTTTTTT. It translates to CASSLQTTNEKLFF.

This rearrangement joins TRBV7-9 to TRBJ1-1, with D possibly TRBD1 on 6 matching bases. The CDR3 runs to 14 residues. Looked up from germline, CDR1 is SEHNR and CDR2 is FQNEAQ (reference sequence). V was trimmed by 4 bases and J by 10 bases, leaving 19 bases between them. The CDR3 spells CASSSRAPGDGAFF. As DNA, the CDR3 is TGTGCCAGCAGCTCGCGTGCCCCAGGGGATGGAGCTTTCTTT.

The chain employs TRBV7-9 and TRBJ2-1; 7 bases line up with TRBD1. Germline CDR1 SEHNR, CDR2 FQNEAQ (reference sequence). The CDR3 runs 16 residues. J gave up 4 bases and V 0 bases, and 6 bases lay outside the gene matches. CDR3 sequence: CASSLATGTVYNEQFF. The CDR3 nucleotides are TGTGCCAGCAGCTTAGCGACGGGGACAGTTTACAATGAGCAGTTCTTC.

The rearrangement joins TRBV10-3 to TRBJ2-3; 7 bases are shared with TRBD1. The CDR3 has 14 residues. The germline V gene has CDR1 ENHRY and CDR2 SYGVKD. J was trimmed by 1 base and V by 6 bases; bases with no gene match: 4. The CDR3 nucleotides are TGTGCCATCAGAACAGGGGTGGGCACAGATACGCAGTATTTT. It specifies CAIRTGVGTDTQYF.